This TCR beta chain is drawn from a study of blood T cell repertoires in COVID-19. Study context: Collection of acute and convalescent COVID-19 samples took place in the United States, Italy and Spain. PBMCs, B-cell-depleted T cells, or T cells were the source of the cDNA or gDNA that made up the material.

Per the germline V gene, CDR1 is LNHDA and CDR2 is SQIVND (reference sequence). The V gene end was trimmed by 2 bases and the J gene end by 3 bases; junction bases not matched to a gene: 6. The CDR3 length is 16 residues. Study processing details: Cell counts per sample came from amplifying reference gene primers. Generated by immunoSEQ multiplex PCR, the TCRdb table keeps only in-frame clones and is missing some. The V and J calls and clone size come from that table; D and trimming were worked out from the DNA. The sample consists of around 250,000 clones, nearly 90% of them appearing once. The sequenced material came from peripheral blood. The receptor was isolated from a human donor in a cohort sampled during active COVID-19. The V gene is TRBV19, the J gene TRBJ1-2; 10 bases align to TRBD1. CDR3 in DNA: TGTGCCAGTAGTATACGACAGGGGGCCTTCGACTATGGCTACACCTTC. Its translation: CASSIRQGAFDYGYTF.